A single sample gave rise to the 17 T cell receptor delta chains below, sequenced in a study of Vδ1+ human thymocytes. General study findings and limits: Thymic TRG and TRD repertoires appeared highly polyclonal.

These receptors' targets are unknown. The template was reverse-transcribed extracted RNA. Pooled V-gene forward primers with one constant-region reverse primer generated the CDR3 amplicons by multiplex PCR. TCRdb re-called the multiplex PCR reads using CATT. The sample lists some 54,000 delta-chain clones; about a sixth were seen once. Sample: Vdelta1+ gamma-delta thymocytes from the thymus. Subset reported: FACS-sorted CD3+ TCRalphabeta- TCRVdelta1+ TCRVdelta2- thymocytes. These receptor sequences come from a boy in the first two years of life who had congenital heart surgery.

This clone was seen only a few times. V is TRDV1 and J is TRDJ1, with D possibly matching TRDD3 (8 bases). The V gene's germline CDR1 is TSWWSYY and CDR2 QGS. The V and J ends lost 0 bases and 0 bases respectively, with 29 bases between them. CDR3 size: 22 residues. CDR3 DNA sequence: TGTGCTCTTGGGGAACTCTTCCCTTCCTCCAATACTGGGGGCCCATACACCGATAAACTCATCTTT. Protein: CALGELFPSSNTGGPYTDKLIF.

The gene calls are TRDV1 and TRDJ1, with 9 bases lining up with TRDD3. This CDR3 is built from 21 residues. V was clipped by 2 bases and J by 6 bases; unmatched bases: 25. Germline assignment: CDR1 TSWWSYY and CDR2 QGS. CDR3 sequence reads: CALGEENLLSQLYWGNYKLIF. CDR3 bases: TGTGCTCTTGGGGAAGAAAATCTCCTCTCGCAACTGTACTGGGGGAACTATAAACTCATCTTT.

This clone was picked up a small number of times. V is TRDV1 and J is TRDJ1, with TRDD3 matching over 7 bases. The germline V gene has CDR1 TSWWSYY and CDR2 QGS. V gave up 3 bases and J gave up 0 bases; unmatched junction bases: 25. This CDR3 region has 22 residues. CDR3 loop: CALGDLGLSYRNLLGYTDKLIF. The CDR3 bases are TGTGCTCTTGGGGACCTGGGGCTCTCCTATCGGAACTTACTGGGGTACACCGATAAACTCATCTTT.

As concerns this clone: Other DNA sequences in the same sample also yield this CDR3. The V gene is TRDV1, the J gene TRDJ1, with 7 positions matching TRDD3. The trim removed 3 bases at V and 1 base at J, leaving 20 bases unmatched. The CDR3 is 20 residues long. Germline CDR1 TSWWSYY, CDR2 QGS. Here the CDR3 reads CALGESLLTYWGTCTDKLIF. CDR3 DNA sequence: TGTGCTCTTGGGGAGAGCCTTCTCACGTACTGGGGAACCTGCACCGATAAACTCATCTTT.

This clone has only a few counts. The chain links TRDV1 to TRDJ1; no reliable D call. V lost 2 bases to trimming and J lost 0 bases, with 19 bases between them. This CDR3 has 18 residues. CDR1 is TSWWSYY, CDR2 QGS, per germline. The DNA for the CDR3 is TGTGCTCTTGGGGAAGAAGTACCGACGCCGACCGACACCGATAAACTCATCTTT. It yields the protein CALGEEVPTPTDTDKLIF.

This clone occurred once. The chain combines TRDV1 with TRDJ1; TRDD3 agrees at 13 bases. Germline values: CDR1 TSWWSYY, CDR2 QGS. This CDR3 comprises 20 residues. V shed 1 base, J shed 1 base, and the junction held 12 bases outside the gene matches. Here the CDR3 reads CALGERLPTGGYGGTDKLIF. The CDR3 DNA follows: TGTGCTCTTGGGGAACGGTTGCCCACTGGGGGATACGGGGGCACCGATAAACTCATCTTT.

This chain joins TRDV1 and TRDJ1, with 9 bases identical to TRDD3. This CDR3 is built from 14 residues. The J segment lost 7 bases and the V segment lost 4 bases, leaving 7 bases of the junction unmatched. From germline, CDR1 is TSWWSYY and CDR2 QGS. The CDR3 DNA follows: TGTGCTCTTGGGGTAGGGGGATACTCGGGTAAACTCATCTTT. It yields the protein CALGVGGYSGKLIF.

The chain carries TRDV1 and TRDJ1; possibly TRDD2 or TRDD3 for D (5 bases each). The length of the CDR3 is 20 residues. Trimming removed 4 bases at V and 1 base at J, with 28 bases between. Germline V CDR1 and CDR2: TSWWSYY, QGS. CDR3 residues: CALGAPLRPYAYGSTDKLIF. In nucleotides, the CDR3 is TGTGCTCTTGGGGCCCCCCTACGCCCATACGCTTACGGGTCCACCGATAAACTCATCTTT.

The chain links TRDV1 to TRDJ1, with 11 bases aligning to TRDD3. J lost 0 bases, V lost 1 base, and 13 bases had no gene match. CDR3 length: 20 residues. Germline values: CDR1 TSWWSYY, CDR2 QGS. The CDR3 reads CALGEPRRLGDKGYTDKLIF. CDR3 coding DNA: TGTGCTCTTGGGGAACCCAGACGACTGGGGGATAAAGGGTACACCGATAAACTCATCTTT.

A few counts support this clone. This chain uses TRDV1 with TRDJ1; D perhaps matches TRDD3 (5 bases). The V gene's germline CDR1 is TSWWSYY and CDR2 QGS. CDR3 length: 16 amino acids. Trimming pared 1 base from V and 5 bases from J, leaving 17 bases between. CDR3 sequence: CALGERQYAAGDKLIF. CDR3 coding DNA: TGTGCTCTTGGGGAACGGCAATACGCCGCAGGGGATAAACTCATCTTT.

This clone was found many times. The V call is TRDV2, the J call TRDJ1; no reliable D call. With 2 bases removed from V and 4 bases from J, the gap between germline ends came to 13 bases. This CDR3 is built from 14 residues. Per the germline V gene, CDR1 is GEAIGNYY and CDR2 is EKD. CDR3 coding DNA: TGTGCCTGTGACATACTAATTTACAACGATAAACTCATCTTT. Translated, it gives CACDILIYNDKLIF.

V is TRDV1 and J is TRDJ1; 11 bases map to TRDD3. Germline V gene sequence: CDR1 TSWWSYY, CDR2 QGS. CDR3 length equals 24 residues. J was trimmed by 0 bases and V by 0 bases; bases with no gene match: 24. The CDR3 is CALGELFRYRILGDRKVYTDKLIF. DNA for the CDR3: TGTGCTCTTGGGGAACTATTCCGATACCGAATACTGGGGGATAGAAAGGTGTACACCGATAAACTCATCTTT.

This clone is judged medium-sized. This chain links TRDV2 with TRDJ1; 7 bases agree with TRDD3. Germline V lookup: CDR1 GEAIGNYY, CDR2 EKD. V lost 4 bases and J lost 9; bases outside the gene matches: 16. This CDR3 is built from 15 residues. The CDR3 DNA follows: TGTGCCTGTGAATATGGGGGACTATCCTTGGGGCAACTCATCTTT. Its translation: CACEYGGLSLGQLIF.

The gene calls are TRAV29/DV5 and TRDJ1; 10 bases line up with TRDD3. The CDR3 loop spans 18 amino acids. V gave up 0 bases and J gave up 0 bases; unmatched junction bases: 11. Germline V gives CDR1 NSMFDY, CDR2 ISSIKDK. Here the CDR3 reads CAASVGGYAVSYTDKLIF. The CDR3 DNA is TGTGCAGCAAGCGTAGGGGGATACGCCGTTTCATACACCGATAAACTCATCTTT.

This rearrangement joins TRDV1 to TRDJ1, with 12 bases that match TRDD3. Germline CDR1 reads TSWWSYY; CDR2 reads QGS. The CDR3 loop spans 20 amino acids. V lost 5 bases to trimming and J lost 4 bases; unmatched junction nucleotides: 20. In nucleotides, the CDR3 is TGTGCTCTTGGGTCCTTTCAACGTCGACTGGGGGATACACGCATCGATAAACTCATCTTT. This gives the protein CALGSFQRRLGDTRIDKLIF.

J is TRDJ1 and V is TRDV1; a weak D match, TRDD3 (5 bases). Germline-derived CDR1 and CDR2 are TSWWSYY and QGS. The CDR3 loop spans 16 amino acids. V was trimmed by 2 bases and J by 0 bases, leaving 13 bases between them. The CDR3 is CALGELQGKNTDKLIF. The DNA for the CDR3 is TGTGCTCTTGGGGAATTGCAGGGGAAGAACACCGATAAACTCATCTTT.

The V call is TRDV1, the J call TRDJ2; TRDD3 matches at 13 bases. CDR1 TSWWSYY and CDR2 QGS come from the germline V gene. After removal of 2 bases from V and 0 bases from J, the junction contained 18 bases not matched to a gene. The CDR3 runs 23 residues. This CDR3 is CALGETPFLPSTGGYALTAQLFF. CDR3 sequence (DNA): TGTGCTCTTGGGGAAACCCCCTTCCTCCCCAGTACTGGGGGATACGCTTTGACAGCACAACTCTTCTTT.